Listed below are T cell receptor beta chains from one sample, sequenced in a study of blood T cell repertoires in COVID-19. Only in-frame clones appear in the TCRdb table, and some are missing; sequencing was by immunoSEQ multiplex PCR. Of approximately 300,000 clones in the sample, 80% to 90% were seen once. The material sequenced was peripheral blood. The receptor set was obtained from a man younger than 30 who had recovered from COVID-19. CDR3s include the opening cysteine and the closing phenylalanine or tryptophan. A D gene is named only where the DNA matches it firmly. The size of a clone is reported for some rows only, either as once, few or many, or as a class for expanded clones.

abundance,d_gene,j_gene,v_gene,CDR3aa,CDR3nt
-,-,TRBJ2-1,TRBV9,CASSPLEEVSNEQFF,TGTGCCAGCAGCCCCTTGGAGGAGGTGTCGAATGAGCAGTTCTTC
-,TRBD1,TRBJ1-1,TRBV7-9,CASSLGDSGTEAFF,TGTGCCAGCAGCTTGGGGGACAGTGGCACTGAAGCTTTCTTT
-,-,TRBJ2-3,TRBV7-9,CASRRTESARGDTQYF,TGTGCCAGCAGACGGACAGAAAGCGCACGTGGAGATACGCAGTATTTT
-,-,TRBJ1-4,TRBV4-1,CASSQEGAREGEKLFF,TGCGCCAGCAGCCAAGAAGGGGCCAGGGAGGGTGAAAAACTGTTTTTT
-,-,TRBJ1-5,TRBV10-3,CAVSSRKDDQPQHF,TGTGCCGTGAGTTCCAGGAAGGATGATCAGCCCCAGCATTTT
few,TRBD1,TRBJ2-7,TRBV18,CASSPPLLSGTGSYEQYF,TGTGCCAGCTCACCACCGTTGCTCTCCGGGACAGGCTCCTACGAGCAGTACTTC
-,TRBD2,TRBJ2-2,TRBV6-1,CASSERRGGGAGELFF,TGTGCCAGCAGTGAAAGGCGGGGGGGCGGTGCCGGGGAGCTGTTTTTT
once,TRBD1,TRBJ2-1,TRBV5-1,CASSYPTGGRSYNEQFF,TGCGCCAGCAGCTACCCTACAGGGGGCAGGTCCTACAATGAGCAGTTCTTC
-,-,TRBJ1-2,TRBV4-1,CASSQGTQNYGYTF,TGCGCCAGCAGCCAAGGCACACAAAACTATGGCTACACCTTC
-,-,TRBJ2-1,TRBV11-2,CASSLGGGPYNEQFF,TGTGCCAGCAGCTTAGGAGGGGGACCCTACAATGAGCAGTTCTTC
once,TRBD1,TRBJ1-6,TRBV20-1,CSASGTGGSPLHF,TGCAGTGCTAGTGGGACAGGGGGTTCACCCCTCCACTTT
-,TRBD1,TRBJ1-4,TRBV4-1,CASSQGRTGGTNEKLFF,TGCGCCAGCAGCCAAGGTCGAACAGGGGGTACTAATGAAAAACTGTTTTTT
-,-,TRBJ2-3,TRBV5-5,CASSWADTQYF,TGTGCCAGCAGCTGGGCTGATACGCAGTATTTT
-,TRBD2,TRBJ2-3,TRBV5-1,CASNKAGVTDTQYF,TGCGCCAGCAATAAAGCGGGAGTTACAGATACGCAGTATTTT
-,-,TRBJ1-6,TRBV7-2,CATNQVQGNSPLHF,TGTGCCACCAACCAAGTACAGGGAAATTCACCCCTCCACTTT
-,-,TRBJ2-5,TRBV5-1,CASSPGAGVETQYF,TGCGCCAGCAGCCCTGGGGCAGGGGTAGAGACCCAGTACTTC
-,-,TRBJ1-4,TRBV7-8,CASSLGVNEKLFF,TGTGCCAGCAGCTTAGGTGTAAATGAAAAACTGTTTTTT
-,-,TRBJ1-5,TRBV7-2,CASSLATANQPQHF,TGTGCCAGCAGCTTAGCGACAGCTAATCAGCCCCAGCATTTT
-,TRBD1,TRBJ1-2,TRBV9,CASSGGQGPTYGYTF,TGTGCCAGCAGCGGAGGACAGGGACCGACTTATGGCTACACCTTC
-,TRBD2,TRBJ2-3,TRBV4-3,CASSHSSGGAPDTQYF,TGCGCCAGCAGCCACTCTAGCGGGGGGGCCCCAGATACGCAGTATTTT
-,-,TRBJ2-1,TRBV29-1,CSVRTLANEQFF,TGCAGCGTCCGCACCCTAGCGAATGAGCAGTTCTTC
-,-,TRBJ2-5,TRBV6-6,CASSYSQGGETQYF,TGTGCCAGCAGTTACTCACAGGGGGGGGAGACCCAGTACTTC
few,TRBD1,TRBJ1-2,TRBV2,CASRPGQGLYGYTF,TGTGCCAGCAGGCCAGGACAGGGCCTCTATGGCTACACCTTC
once,-,TRBJ1-2,TRBV11-2,CASSLGYYGYTF,TGTGCCAGCAGCTTGGGCTACTATGGCTACACCTTC
-,-,TRBJ2-3,TRBV2,CASSEGFQFGTDTQYF,TGTGCCAGCAGCGAGGGTTTTCAATTTGGCACAGATACGCAGTATTTT
-,TRBD1,TRBJ1-5,TRBV27,CASSLDRGNQPQHF,TGTGCCAGCAGCCTGGACAGGGGGAATCAGCCCCAGCATTTT
-,TRBD1,TRBJ2-7,TRBV4-1,CASSQADRDYYEQYF,TGCGCCAGCAGCCAGGCGGACAGGGATTACTACGAGCAGTACTTC
-,TRBD1,TRBJ1-1,TRBV29-1,CSGWATGMNTEAFF,TGCAGCGGTTGGGCGACAGGGATGAACACTGAAGCTTTCTTT
-,-,TRBJ2-2,TRBV19,CASSRTANTGELFF,TGTGCCAGTAGTAGGACAGCGAACACCGGGGAGCTGTTTTTT
once,-,TRBJ2-2,TRBV7-2,CASSPGLFGGTGELFF,TGTGCCAGCAGCCCCGGGTTATTCGGGGGCACCGGGGAGCTGTTTTTT
few,TRBD1,TRBJ1-3,TRBV4-1,CASSQERGQGRNTIYF,TGCGCCAGCAGCCAAGAAAGGGGACAGGGTAGAAACACCATATATTTT
-,-,TRBJ1-1,TRBV2,CASSQGMGTEAFF,TGTGCCAGCAGTCAGGGGATGGGCACTGAAGCTTTCTTT